This passage covers 29 T cell receptor beta chains from one sample sequenced in a study of T cells in Graves' hyperthyroidism and ophthalmopathy. There were TCR beta CDR3 regions amplified from RNA transcripts. TCR CDR3 underwent first-round RT-PCR with the HTBI primer set. TCRdb fed the multiplex PCR reads into MiXCR, producing one record per CDR3 protein. The table lists 450,000 to 650,000 distinct CDR3 sequences, approximately 15% of them singletons. Source material: blood. All receptors come from a woman between 18 and 29 years old with Graves' ophthalmopathy.

This clonotype was seen repeatedly, ten times or more. V usage is TRBV27 and J usage is TRBJ2-1; 11 nucleotides line up with TRBD1. Losses at the gene ends were 2 bases for V and 2 bases for J; bases not matched to a gene: 2. The CDR3 length is 16 residues. Germline loops: CDR1 MNHEY, CDR2 SMNVEV (reference sequence). CDR3: CASSLEGQGAYNEQFF. In nucleotides, the CDR3 is TGTGCCAGCAGTTTAGAGGGACAGGGGGCCTACAATGAGCAGTTCTTC.

With respect to this clonotype: Likely a read error: the CDR3 ends without its conserved phenylalanine or tryptophan. This chain links TRBV24-1 with TRBJ2-5; tentative D call: TRBD2 (5 bases). V lost 2 bases to trimming and J lost 3 bases, with 9 bases between them. Germline V gene lookup returns CDR1 KGHDR and CDR2 SFDVKD. This CDR3 comprises 14 residues. CDR3 in DNA: TGTGCCACCAGTGATTGGGGAGTGGAAGAGACCCAGTACCTC. Its translation is CATSDWGVEETQYL.

The chain has TRBV6-2 or TRBV6-3 and TRBJ1-5; D unresolved. With 4 bases removed from V and 0 bases from J, the gap between germline ends came to 16 bases. Germline assignment: CDR1 MNHEY and CDR2 SVGEGT. The CDR3 has 17 amino acids. The CDR3 is CASSSGRNYYSNQPQHF. The CDR3 DNA is TGTGCCAGCAGTTCCGGACGGAACTATTATAGCAATCAGCCCCAGCATTTT.

This clonotype was observed at least ten times. J is TRBJ1-1 and V is TRBV20-1; 7 nucleotides align to TRBD1. Unmatched junction bases numbered 8, after V lost 3 bases and J lost 1 base. Germline CDR1 is DFQATT and CDR2 is SNEGSKA (reference sequence). The CDR3 spans 15 residues. In nucleotides, the CDR3 is TGCAGTGCTAGTGCTGCCAGGGGGGGGAACACTGAAGCTTTCTTT. This gives the protein CSASAARGGNTEAFF.

This clonotype was observed many times. The junction shows a germline mismatch at one end, possibly a read error. The V and J genes are TRBV2 and TRBJ2-1; D is possibly TRBD2 (6 bases). There are 14 residues in the CDR3. Germline V gene data show CDR1 as SNHLY and CDR2 as FYNNEI. The CDR3: CTSSAPQRVGEQFF. In DNA form, the CDR3 reads TGTACCAGCAGTGCTCCGCAGCGGGTTGGTGAGCAGTTCTTC.

This clonotype appeared many times. The chain couples TRBV27 to TRBJ1-1; a weak D match, TRBD1 (6 bases). The V and J ends lost 6 bases and 4 bases respectively, with 21 bases between them. The CDR3 runs 16 residues. CDR1 is MNHEY and CDR2 is SMNVEV in the germline V gene (reference sequence). The CDR3 DNA follows: TGTGCCAGCAGCTCCCGAGGGGGAGGGGTGGGCACTGAAGCTTTCTTT. Protein product: CASSSRGGGVGTEAFF.

This chain links TRBV7-3 with TRBJ2-1, with 8 bases matching TRBD2. The CDR3 is made up of 16 amino acids. V lost 5 bases to trimming and J lost 0 bases; unmatched junction nucleotides: 6. The germline CDR1 and CDR2 sequences are SGHTA and FQGTGA. CDR3 DNA sequence: TGTGCCAGCAGCGTCGGTAGCGGGGACTCCTACAATGAGCAGTTCTTC. Protein: CASSVGSGDSYNEQFF.

This clonotype was detected ten times or more. The J gene is TRBJ2-3, the V gene TRBV7-8; weak D call: TRBD2 (5 bases). V lost 4 bases and J 2 bases, leaving 16 bases between the germline ends. The germline V gene has CDR1 SGHVS and CDR2 FQNEAQ. The CDR3 is made up of 16 amino acids. The CDR3 loop reads CASSSEVQRITDTQYF. The CDR3 nucleotides read TGTGCCAGCAGCTCAGAGGTCCAGCGGATCACAGATACGCAGTATTTT.

This clonotype was seen ten or more times. The chain employs TRBV7-9 and TRBJ1-1, with D perhaps TRBD1 (5 bases). This CDR3 spans 15 amino acids. From germline, CDR1 is SEHNR and CDR2 FQNEAQ (reference sequence). V lost 1 base, J lost 1 base, and 10 bases lay in between. CDR3 coding DNA: TGTGCCAGCAGCTTAGAGGGGCTCGAGAACACTGAAGCTTTCTTT. Protein: CASSLEGLENTEAFF.

V and J are TRBV9 and TRBJ2-7; 13 nucleotides match TRBD2. This CDR3 has 16 residues. Germline trimming cut 0 bases from V and 7 bases from J; bases unmatched to any gene: 7. Germline values: CDR1 SGDLS, CDR2 YYNGEE. The CDR3 DNA reads as TGTGCCAGCAGCGTAGGAGGACTAGCGGGAGTTCGGGAGCAGTACTTC. This codes for CASSVGGLAGVREQYF.

About this clonotype itself: A much larger clonotype is one base distant, so this may be a read error. The CDR3 reads CASSLALGQTNGYTF. The CDR3 DNA sequence: TGTGCCAGCAGTTTAGCTCTGGGACAGACCAATGGCTACACCTTC. The chain employs TRBV12-3 or TRBV12-4 and TRBJ1-2, with 7 positions matching TRBD1. CDR3 size: 15 residues. The V and J ends lost 0 bases and 6 bases, in that order; junction bases with no gene match: 7.

The chain couples TRBV4-1 to TRBJ2-7, with D maybe TRBD1 (5 bases). Germline loops: CDR1 MGHRA, CDR2 YSYEKL. The CDR3 is made up of 14 amino acids. Trimming took off 2 bases at V and 2 bases at J, with 10 bases between the two ends. The CDR3 DNA sequence: TGCGCCAGCAGCCAAACTGGACAAACCTACGAGCAGTACTTC. Its translation is CASSQTGQTYEQYF.

The sample holds many counts of this clonotype. This rearrangement joins TRBV7-2 to TRBJ1-2; D call uncertain. The CDR3 spans 14 residues. The germline V gene encodes CDR1 SGHTA and CDR2 FQGNSA. Trimming left V 6 bases short and J 2 bases short, with 13 bases between. The CDR3 bases are TGTGCCAGCAGTGAGAGGTCGGGGAACTATGGCTACACCTTC. Translation gives CASSERSGNYGYTF.

Ten or more counts support this clonotype. This CDR3 reads CASSLGPWSGGNEQFF. The CDR3 bases are TGTGCCAGCAGTTTAGGGCCCTGGAGCGGAGGTAATGAGCAGTTCTTC. V and J are TRBV12-3 or TRBV12-4 and TRBJ2-1; D possibly corresponds to TRBD2 (5 bases). The germline V and J ends were trimmed by 1 base and 7 bases, with 17 bases remaining between them. The CDR3 is 16 residues long.

This clonotype was observed a few times. This chain links TRBV6-4 with TRBJ2-5, with D possibly TRBD2 on 5 matching bases. The V gene's germline CDR1 is MRHNA and CDR2 SNTAGT. CDR3 length equals 16 residues. The V gene lost 2 bases and the J gene lost 5 bases, with 18 bases spanning the gap. CDR3 protein: CASSDPVPAWEETQYF. In nucleotides, the CDR3 is TGTGCCAGCAGTGACCCCGTGCCGGCCTGGGAGGAGACCCAGTACTTC.

This clonotype was seen ten or more times. The CDR3 reads CASSSPPRNTEAFF. The CDR3 region has the DNA TGTGCCAGCAGTTCTCCCCCTAGGAACACTGAAGCTTTCTTT. V gene TRBV12-3 or TRBV12-4 combines with J gene TRBJ1-1; no clear D gene. The CDR3 sequence is 14 residues long. V dropped 4 bases and J dropped 1 base, with 10 bases sitting between them.

On this clonotype: This could be a read error, since a much larger clone is one nucleotide away. J is TRBJ1-2 and V is TRBV28; 8 bases are a match to TRBD1. Per germline, CDR1 MDHEN and CDR2 SYDVKM. CDR3 length equals 14 residues. The CDR3 is CASRKQGDAYGCTF. The CDR3 bases are TGTGCCAGCCGGAAACAGGGGGACGCCTATGGCTGCACCTTC.

The sample holds many counts of this clonotype. V and J are TRBV20-1 and TRBJ2-7, with 10 positions matching TRBD2. The germline V gene encodes CDR1 DFQATT and CDR2 SNEGSKA (reference sequence). V shed 6 bases and J 4 bases; nucleotides not matched to a gene: 9. The CDR3 is 14 residues long. The CDR3 region is CSAGGLAAPYEQYF. CDR3 DNA: TGCAGTGCAGGCGGACTAGCGGCACCATACGAGCAGTACTTC.

At least ten counts were recorded for this clonotype. The V gene is TRBV20-1, the J gene TRBJ2-3; 9 bases match TRBD2. This CDR3 is 17 amino acids long. Looked up from germline, CDR1 is DFQATT and CDR2 is SNEGSKA (reference sequence). Losses at the gene ends were 6 bases for V and 3 bases for J; bases not matched to a gene: 16. The CDR3 reads CSAPNHLREGPTDTQYF. In DNA form, the CDR3 reads TGCAGTGCCCCTAACCATCTGCGGGAGGGCCCTACAGATACGCAGTATTTT.

The V call is TRBV19, the J call TRBJ1-5, with D possibly matching TRBD1 (6 bases). Germline V gene data show CDR1 as LNHDA and CDR2 as SQIVND (reference sequence). V was trimmed by 7 bases and J by 5 bases, leaving 12 bases between them. The CDR3 totals 13 residues. The DNA for the CDR3 is TGTGCCAGTACCCAACAGGGATATCAGCCCCAGCATTTT. Amino acid sequence: CASTQQGYQPQHF.

The chain is built from TRBV9 and TRBJ2-5, with D possibly being TRBD1 (5 bases). V was cut by 0 bases and J by 4 bases, with 10 bases left in between. The CDR3 has 14 amino acids. CDR1 and CDR2 (germline): SGDLS, YYNGEE. CDR3 region: CASSVGQGSETQYF. In nucleotides, the CDR3 is TGTGCCAGCAGCGTAGGTCAGGGATCAGAGACCCAGTACTTC. Full variable domain (remainder filled in from reference TRBV9 and TRBJ2-5): DSGVTQTPKHLITATGQRVTLRCSPRSGDLSVYWYQQSLDQGLQFLIQYYNGEERAKGNILERFSAQQFPDLHSELNLSSLELGDSALYFCASSVGQGSETQYFGPGTRLLVL.

The V call is TRBV9, the J call TRBJ2-1; 8 bases align to TRBD2. CDR1 is SGDLS and CDR2 is YYNGEE in the germline V gene. The CDR3 extends over 15 amino acids. V gave up 3 bases and J gave up 0 bases; unmatched junction bases: 2. CDR3 DNA: TGTGCCAGCAGCGCGGCGGGAGGCTCCTACAATGAGCAGTTCTTC. The encoded protein is CASSAAGGSYNEQFF.

This clonotype was found many times. V gene TRBV7-2 combines with J gene TRBJ1-6; 7 bases fit TRBD1. The germline V gene encodes CDR1 SGHTA and CDR2 FQGNSA. This CDR3 has 13 residues. Germline trimming cut 10 bases from V and 3 bases from J; bases unmatched to any gene: 3. CDR3 protein: CATQGVYNSPLHF. Here the CDR3 DNA reads TGTGCCACCCAGGGGGTCTATAATTCACCCCTCCACTTT.

Many counts were recorded for this clonotype. The V gene is TRBV10-3, the J gene TRBJ2-5, with D perhaps being TRBD1 or TRBD2 (7 bases each). Trimming took off 3 bases at V and 7 bases at J, with 18 bases between the two ends. From germline, CDR1 is ENHRY and CDR2 SYGVKD. This CDR3 spans 15 amino acids. The CDR3 here is CAISDDGEGAGTQYF. As DNA, the CDR3 is TGTGCCATCAGTGACGACGGGGAGGGGGCTGGGACCCAGTACTTC.

This clonotype was counted many times. This chain uses TRBV7-6 with TRBJ2-2; D might be TRBD2 (5 bases). V was cut by 6 bases and J by 5 bases, with 16 bases left in between. CDR3 size: 15 residues. CDR1 SGHVS and CDR2 FNYEAQ come from the germline V gene. This CDR3 reads CASRTSFHGTGELFF. The CDR3 bases are TGTGCCAGCAGAACTAGTTTTCATGGTACCGGGGAGCTGTTTTTT.

This clonotype was detected many times. CDR3 sequence: CASSKGQGVGEQFF. As DNA, the CDR3 is TGTGCCAGCAGTAAGGGACAGGGGGTAGGTGAGCAGTTCTTC. The rearrangement links TRBV28 to TRBJ2-1; 11 nucleotides match TRBD1. Germline CDR1 is MDHEN and CDR2 is SYDVKM. The CDR3 has 14 amino acids. Trimming removed 5 bases from V and 9 bases from J; junction bases left unmatched: 6. Using reference TRBV28 and TRBJ2-1 for the parts outside the CDR3, the full variable domain is DVKVTQSSRYLVKRTGEKVFLECVQDMDHENMFWYRQDPGLGLRLIYFSYDVKMKEKGDIPEGYSVSREKKERFSLILESASTNQTSMYLCASSKGQGVGEQFFGPGTRLTVL.

This clonotype was observed many times. This sequence joins TRBV28 and TRBJ2-5; TRBD1 aligns across 9 bases. The V and J ends lost 8 bases and 10 bases, in that order; junction bases with no gene match: 17. This CDR3 is built from 15 residues. CDR1 MDHEN and CDR2 SYDVKM come from the germline V gene. In DNA form, the CDR3 reads TGTGCCAGCCGAACCCGGGACAGGGAGTACGCTAACCAGTACTTC. Translating gives CASRTRDREYANQYF.

A few counts support this clonotype. The rearrangement uses TRBV6-1 and TRBJ1-4; D remains unclear. The CDR3 runs 15 residues. The germline V and J ends were trimmed by 6 bases and 0 bases, with 11 bases remaining between them. CDR1 is MNHNS and CDR2 is SASEGT in the germline V gene. CDR3 loop: CASSPTTPTNEKLFF. CDR3 nucleotide sequence: TGTGCCAGCAGCCCGACTACCCCAACTAATGAAAAACTGTTTTTT.

V gene TRBV4-1 combines with J gene TRBJ2-7; TRBD1 aligns across 11 bases. The CDR3 extends over 16 amino acids. The germline CDR1 and CDR2 sequences are MGHRA and YSYEKL. Trimming took 0 bases from V and 5 from J; bases not matched to a gene: 6. The DNA for the CDR3 is TGCGCCAGCAGCCAAGAGGACAGGGGGCGCAGCCACGAGCAGTACTTC. Its translation is CASSQEDRGRSHEQYF.